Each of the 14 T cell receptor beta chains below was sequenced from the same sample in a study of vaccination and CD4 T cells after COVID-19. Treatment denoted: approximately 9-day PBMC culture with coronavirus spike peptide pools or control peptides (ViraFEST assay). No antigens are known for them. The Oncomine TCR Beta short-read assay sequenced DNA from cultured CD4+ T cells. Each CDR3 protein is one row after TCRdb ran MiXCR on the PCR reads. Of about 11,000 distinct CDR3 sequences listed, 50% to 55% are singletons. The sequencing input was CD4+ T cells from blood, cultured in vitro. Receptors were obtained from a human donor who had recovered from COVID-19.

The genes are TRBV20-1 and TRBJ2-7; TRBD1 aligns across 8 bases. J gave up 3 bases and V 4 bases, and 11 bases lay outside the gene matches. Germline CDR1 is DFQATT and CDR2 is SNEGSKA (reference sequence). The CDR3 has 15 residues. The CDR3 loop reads CSATLGQELNYEQYF. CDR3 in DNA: TGCAGTGCTACTTTGGGACAGGAGCTTAACTACGAGCAGTACTTC.

The CDR3 coding sequence is TGCAGTGCTAGTTACAGCGGAAGCACAGATACGCAGTATTTT. Translating gives CSASYSGSTDTQYF. The gene calls are TRBV20-1 and TRBJ2-3, with D tentatively TRBD2 (5 bases). The CDR3 totals 14 residues. Germline loops: CDR1 DFQATT, CDR2 SNEGSKA (reference sequence). Trimming took off 3 bases at V and 0 bases at J, with 10 bases between the two ends.

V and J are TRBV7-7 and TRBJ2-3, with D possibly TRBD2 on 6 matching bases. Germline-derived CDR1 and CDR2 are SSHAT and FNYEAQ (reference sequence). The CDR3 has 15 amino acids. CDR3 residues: CASGPMGSSTDTQYF. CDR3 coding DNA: TGTGCTAGCGGCCCAATGGGGTCGAGCACAGATACGCAGTATTTT.

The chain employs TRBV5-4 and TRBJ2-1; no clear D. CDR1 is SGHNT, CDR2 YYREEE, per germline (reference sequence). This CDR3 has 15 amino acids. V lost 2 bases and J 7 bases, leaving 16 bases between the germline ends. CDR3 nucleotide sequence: TGTGCCAGCAGCTTCTTAGTCTCGCCGCGGAATGAGCAGTTCTTC. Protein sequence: CASSFLVSPRNEQFF.

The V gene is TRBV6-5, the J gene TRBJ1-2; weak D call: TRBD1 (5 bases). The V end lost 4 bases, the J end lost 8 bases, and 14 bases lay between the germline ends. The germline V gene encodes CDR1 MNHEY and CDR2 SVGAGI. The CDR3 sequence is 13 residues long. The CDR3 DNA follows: TGTGCCAGCAGTTCGTCAGGGTCCGGGGGCTACACCTTC. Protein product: CASSSSGSGGYTF.

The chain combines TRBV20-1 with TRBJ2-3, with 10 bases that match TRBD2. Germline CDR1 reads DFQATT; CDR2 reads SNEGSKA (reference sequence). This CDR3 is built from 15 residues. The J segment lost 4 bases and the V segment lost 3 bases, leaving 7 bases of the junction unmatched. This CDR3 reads CSASDPLAGADTQYF. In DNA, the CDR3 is TGCAGTGCTAGTGACCCGCTAGCGGGAGCAGATACGCAGTATTTT.

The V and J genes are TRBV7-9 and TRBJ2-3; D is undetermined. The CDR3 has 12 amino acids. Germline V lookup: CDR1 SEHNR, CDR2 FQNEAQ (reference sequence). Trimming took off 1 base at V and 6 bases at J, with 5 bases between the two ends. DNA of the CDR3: TGTGCCAGCAGCTTAGTTGCGGATACGCAGTATTTT. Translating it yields CASSLVADTQYF.

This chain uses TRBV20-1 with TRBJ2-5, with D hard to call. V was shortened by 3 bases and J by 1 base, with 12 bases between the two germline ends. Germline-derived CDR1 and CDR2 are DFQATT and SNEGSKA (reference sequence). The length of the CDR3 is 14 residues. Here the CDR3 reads CSASAVAGQETQYF. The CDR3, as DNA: TGCAGTGCTAGTGCGGTCGCCGGCCAAGAGACCCAGTACTTC.

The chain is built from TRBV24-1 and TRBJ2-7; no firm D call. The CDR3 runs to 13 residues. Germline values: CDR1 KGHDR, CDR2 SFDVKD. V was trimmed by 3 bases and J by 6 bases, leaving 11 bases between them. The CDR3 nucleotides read TGTGCCACCAGTGATCCGGGCCTAGGCGAGCAGTACTTC. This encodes CATSDPGLGEQYF.

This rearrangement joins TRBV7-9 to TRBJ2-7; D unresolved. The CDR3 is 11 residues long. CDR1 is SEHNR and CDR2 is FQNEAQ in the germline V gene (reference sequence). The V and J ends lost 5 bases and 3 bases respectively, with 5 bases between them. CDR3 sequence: CASSGYYEQYF. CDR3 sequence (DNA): TGTGCCAGCAGCGGATACTACGAGCAGTACTTC.

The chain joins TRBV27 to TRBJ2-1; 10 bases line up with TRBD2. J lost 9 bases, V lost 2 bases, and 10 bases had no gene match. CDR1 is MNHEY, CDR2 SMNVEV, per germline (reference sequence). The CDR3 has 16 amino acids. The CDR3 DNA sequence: TGTGCCAGCAGTTTAGCTTGGGCAGCGGGAGGGTCTGAGCAGTTCTTC. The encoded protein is CASSLAWAAGGSEQFF.

The CDR3 spells CASRHNTGELFF. Here the CDR3 DNA reads TGTGCCAGCAGGCACAACACCGGGGAGCTGTTTTTT. This sequence joins TRBV7-9 and TRBJ2-2; D not certain. Germline V gene sequence: CDR1 SEHNR, CDR2 FQNEAQ (reference sequence). V gave up 6 bases and J gave up 2 bases, with 4 bases separating them. The CDR3 contains 12 residues. Combining the CDR3 with reference TRBV7-9 and TRBJ2-2 gives the whole variable domain DTGVSQNPRHKITKRGQNVTFRCDPISEHNRLYWYRQTLGQGPEFLTYFQNEAQLEKSRLLSDRFSAERPKGSFSTLEIQRTEQGDSAMYLCASRHNTGELFFGEGSRLTVL.

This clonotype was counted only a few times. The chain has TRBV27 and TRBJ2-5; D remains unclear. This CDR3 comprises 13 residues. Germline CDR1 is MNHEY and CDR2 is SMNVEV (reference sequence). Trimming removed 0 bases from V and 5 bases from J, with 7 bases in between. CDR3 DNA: TGTGCCAGCAGTTTATCTTCCGAGGAGACCCAGTACTTC. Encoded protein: CASSLSSEETQYF.

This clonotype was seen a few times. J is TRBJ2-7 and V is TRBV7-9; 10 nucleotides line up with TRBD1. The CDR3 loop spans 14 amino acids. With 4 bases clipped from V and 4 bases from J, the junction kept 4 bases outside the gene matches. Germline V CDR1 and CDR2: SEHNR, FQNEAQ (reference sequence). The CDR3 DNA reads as TGTGCCAGCAGCTGGTCGGGACAGGGGTACGAGCAGTACTTC. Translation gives CASSWSGQGYEQYF.